The clone carrying this TCR beta chain was seen ten or more times. Antigen unknown. In building TCR beta libraries, iRepertoire HTBI primers were used together with Arm-PCR of CDR3 regions. Via MiXCR, TCRdb re-called the multiplex PCR reads, giving one row per CDR3 protein. The data show more than 400,000 distinct CDR3 sequences, roughly 15% seen once. The sample is drawn from a study of regulatory T cells in long-lasting Graves disease. The time point here: newly diagnosed GD, antithyroid drugs for less than 3 months. RNA from PBMCs was the source of the TCR library. General study findings and limits: Preferential use of TRBV28, TRBJ1-2 and TRBJ2-5 was seen in persistent disease.

The CDR3 runs to 15 residues. V lost 5 bases and J lost 4, with 18 bases in between. Looked up from germline, CDR1 is PRHDT and CDR2 is FYEKMQ (reference sequence). These same data were also listed under a study on T cells in Graves' hyperthyroidism and ophthalmopathy.

The TCR originated in a woman in her 30s with Graves disease. The rearrangement links TRBV13 to TRBJ2-7; D perhaps matches TRBD2 (5 bases). The sequencing used peripheral blood mononuclear cells (PBMCs), collected at new diagnosis, from a patient treated with antithyroid drugs. CDR3 bases: TGTGCCAGCAGCCCTAGCCAGGAAGTGGGATACGAGCAGTACTTC. Translated, it gives CASSPSQEVGYEQYF.